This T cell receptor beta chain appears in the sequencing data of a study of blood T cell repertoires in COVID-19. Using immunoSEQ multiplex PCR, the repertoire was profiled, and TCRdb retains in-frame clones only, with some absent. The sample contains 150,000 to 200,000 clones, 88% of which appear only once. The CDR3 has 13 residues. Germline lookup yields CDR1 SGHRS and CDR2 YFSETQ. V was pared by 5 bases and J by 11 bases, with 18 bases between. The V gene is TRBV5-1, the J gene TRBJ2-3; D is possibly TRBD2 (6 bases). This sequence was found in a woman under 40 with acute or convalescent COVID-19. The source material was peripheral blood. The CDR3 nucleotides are TGCGCCAGCAGTTTTCGACTAGACCTAGAGCAGTATTTT. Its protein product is CASSFRLDLEQYF.